The 26 T cell receptor beta chains in this list originate from one sample, sequenced in a study of T cells in Graves' hyperthyroidism and ophthalmopathy. Amplified TCR beta CDR3 regions came from RNA transcripts. First-round RT-PCR targeting the TCR CDR3 was performed with the HTBI primer set. TCRdb re-derived calls from the multiplex PCR reads in MiXCR, one entry per CDR3 protein. The data contain around 660,000 distinct CDR3 sequences, less than 45% of them singletons. Sequencing was performed on peripheral blood or thyroid tissue (not recorded which). These receptors all come from an adult man with Graves' disease, either hyperthyroidism or ophthalmopathy (not recorded which).

This clonotype was counted only a few times. The chain combines TRBV20-1 with TRBJ1-5, with D tentatively TRBD1 (6 bases). The V gene lost 3 bases and the J gene lost 5 bases, with 14 bases spanning the gap. Germline V gene data show CDR1 as DFQATT and CDR2 as SNEGSKA (reference sequence). There are 14 residues in the CDR3. CDR3 nucleotide sequence: TGCAGTGCTAGGAGGACAGCTTTCGATCAGCCCCAGCATTTT. This translates into CSARRTAFDQPQHF.

J is TRBJ2-2 and V is TRBV12-3 or TRBV12-4; D assignment may be TRBD1 or TRBD2 (6 bases each). CDR3 length: 15 amino acids. V shed 5 bases and J shed 2 bases, with 12 bases lying between them. The CDR3 sequence: CASSEFGGNTGELFF. For the CDR3, the DNA is TGTGCCAGCAGTGAATTCGGGGGCAACACCGGGGAGCTGTTTTTT.

V and J are TRBV6-5 and TRBJ2-7; perhaps D is TRBD1 or TRBD2 (5 bases each). Trimming took 0 bases from V and 6 from J, leaving 15 bases between them. There are 15 residues in the CDR3. Germline CDR1 reads MNHEY; CDR2 reads SVGAGI. The CDR3 DNA sequence: TGTGCCAGCAGTTACTCGAGGGGACCATCCGTCGAGCAGTACTTC. Translated, it gives CASSYSRGPSVEQYF.

This clonotype was seen many times. J is TRBJ1-2 and V is TRBV7-2, with 8 bases lining up with TRBD1. The CDR3 extends over 16 amino acids. The J segment lost 2 bases and the V segment lost 4 bases, leaving 9 bases of the junction unmatched. Germline CDR1 reads SGHTA; CDR2 reads FQGNSA. DNA of the CDR3: TGTGCCAGCAGCTCATTCCCGGGACAGGCGAACTATGGCTACACCTTC. This encodes CASSSFPGQANYGYTF.

The rearrangement joins TRBV12-3 or TRBV12-4 to TRBJ2-5; the D gene is possibly TRBD1 (5 bases). The CDR3 runs to 13 residues. V was cut by 4 bases and J by 3 bases, with 9 bases left in between. The CDR3 is CASSYSQEETQYF. The CDR3 DNA is TGTGCCAGCAGTTACTCACAGGAAGAGACCCAGTACTTC.

This clonotype was counted ten times or more. The CDR3 nucleotides are TGTGCCAGCAGCGGGGTGAGGAACACTGAAGCTTTCTTT. Translated, it gives CASSGVRNTEAFF. The rearrangement links TRBV7-9 to TRBJ1-1; D is unresolved. CDR3 length equals 13 residues. CDR1 and CDR2 from the germline V gene are SEHNR and FQNEAQ (reference sequence). V lost 5 bases and J lost 1, with 8 bases in between.

The chain has TRBV6-1 and TRBJ1-3, with 7 bases fitting TRBD1. The germline gives CDR1 MNHNS, CDR2 SASEGT. This CDR3 contains 15 residues. V shed 7 bases, J shed 0 bases, and the junction held 6 bases outside the gene matches. CDR3 bases: TGTGCCAGCAAACGGGACAGTGGCTCTGGAAACACCATATATTTT. It yields the protein CASKRDSGSGNTIYF.

This clonotype was detected only a few times. The V gene is TRBV9, the J gene TRBJ1-1; D is perhaps TRBD1 (5 bases). This CDR3 region has 14 residues. Germline CDR1 reads SGDLS; CDR2 reads YYNGEE. Trimming removed 0 bases from V and 4 bases from J, with 10 bases in between. The CDR3: CASSVAPGGTEAFF. The CDR3, as DNA: TGTGCCAGCAGCGTAGCTCCGGGGGGCACTGAAGCTTTCTTT.

Points on this clonotype: A much larger clone lies a single base off, so this may be a read error. It is likely a read error, because the conserved phenylalanine at the end of the CDR3 is missing. The V call is TRBV7-2, the J call TRBJ1-1; a weak D match, TRBD1 (5 bases). The CDR3 is 11 residues long. Trimming removed 2 bases at V and 9 bases at J, with 7 bases between. Per the germline V gene, CDR1 is SGHTA and CDR2 is FQGNSA. CDR3 in amino acids: CASSLKGQAFY. The CDR3 DNA reads as TGTGCCAGCAGCTTAAAGGGGCAAGCTTTCTAT.

The CDR3 DNA reads TGTGCCATCAGTGCACGGCCAGGGGGCGGAGGCTACACCTTC. It yields the protein CAISARPGGGGYTF. The chain links TRBV10-3 to TRBJ1-2, with 8 nucleotides matching TRBD1. V trimming: 4 bases; J trimming: 8 bases; junction bases outside the gene matches: 9. The CDR3 has 14 residues. The V gene's germline CDR1 is ENHRY and CDR2 SYGVKD.

The V and J genes are TRBV7-2 and TRBJ2-7, with TRBD1 as a possible D gene (5 bases). The CDR3 runs 14 residues. CDR1 and CDR2 (germline): SGHTA, FQGNSA. Trimming removed 6 bases from V and 1 base from J, with 13 bases in between. CDR3 nucleotide sequence: TGTGCCAGCAGTGAAGAAGGGGTTTCCTACGAGCAGTACTTC. Amino acid sequence: CASSEEGVSYEQYF.

V and J are TRBV20-1 and TRBJ2-7; TRBD2 matches at 11 bases. Germline CDR1 DFQATT, CDR2 SNEGSKA (reference sequence). The CDR3 is 15 amino acids. V was pared by 2 bases and J by 5 bases, with 8 bases of the junction left unmatched. As DNA, the CDR3 is TGCAGTGCTAGACCAAGACTAGCGGGAATCCACGAGCAGTACTTC. Its protein product is CSARPRLAGIHEQYF.

The rearrangement uses TRBV12-3 or TRBV12-4 and TRBJ1-4; D remains ambiguous. The CDR3 extends over 12 amino acids. Trimming pared 4 bases from V and 5 bases from J, leaving 5 bases between. The CDR3: CASSSGNEKLFF. The CDR3 coding sequence is TGTGCCAGCAGTTCCGGGAATGAAAAACTGTTTTTT.

This chain connects TRBV19 to TRBJ2-7; perhaps TRBD1 as D (6 bases). This CDR3 is built from 14 residues. With 4 bases removed from V and 2 bases from J, the gap between germline ends came to 12 bases. Germline V gives CDR1 LNHDA, CDR2 SQIVND (reference sequence). Here the CDR3 DNA reads TGTGCCAGTAGTACTCCGACAGGTCCCTACGAGCAGTACTTC. This encodes CASSTPTGPYEQYF.

The V call is TRBV20-1, the J call TRBJ1-2; D is perhaps TRBD1 (5 bases). Trimming removed 5 bases at V and 6 bases at J, with 16 bases between. Germline loops: CDR1 DFQATT, CDR2 SNEGSKA (reference sequence). This CDR3 contains 13 residues. CDR3 amino acids: CSARGRGVDGYTF. CDR3 sequence (DNA): TGCAGTGCTCGAGGACGAGGGGTAGATGGCTACACCTTC.

A single count supports this clonotype. DNA of the CDR3: TGTGCCATCAGTGAGCCTCTGGGTTCTTCTTACGAGCAGTACTTC. Protein sequence: CAISEPLGSSYEQYF. The chain carries TRBV10-3 and TRBJ2-7; no definite D call. V lost 2 bases and J lost 4, with 15 bases in between. CDR1 ENHRY and CDR2 SYGVKD come from the germline V gene. The CDR3 extends over 15 amino acids.

This clonotype was recorded many times. An end of the junction differs from the germline gene, which may be a read error. The J gene is TRBJ1-2, the V gene TRBV7-9; D is perhaps TRBD1 (5 bases). There are 12 residues in the CDR3. Germline assignment: CDR1 SEHNR and CDR2 FQNEAQ (reference sequence). The CDR3 reads CASSQGSLGYTF. The CDR3 region has the DNA TGCGCCAGCAGCCAGGGTTCCCTTGGCTACACCTTC.

This clonotype was counted ten times or more. The chain carries TRBV13 and TRBJ2-7, with D perhaps TRBD2 (5 bases). Trimming left V 5 bases short and J 0 bases short, with 8 bases between. Germline V lookup: CDR1 PRHDT, CDR2 FYEKMQ (reference sequence). The CDR3 is 13 amino acids. The DNA of the CDR3 is TGTGCCAGCAGCGAGGGTGCCTCCTACGAGCAGTACTTC. Protein product: CASSEGASYEQYF.

The chain has TRBV19 and TRBJ1-5, with no clear D. CDR1 is LNHDA, CDR2 SQIVND, per germline (reference sequence). Trimming shortened V by 6 bases and J by 7 bases, and 7 bases separated the two germline ends. The CDR3 is 11 amino acids. CDR3 protein: CASRTRQPQHF. CDR3 DNA: TGTGCCAGTAGGACGAGACAGCCCCAGCATTTT.

For this clonotype: Being one base from a much bigger clone, this may be a read error. The rearrangement links TRBV19 to TRBJ2-7, with 7 positions matching TRBD1. Trimming cost V 3 bases and J 3 bases; bases outside gene matches: 2. The CDR3 is 13 residues long. Germline CDR1 LNHDA, CDR2 SQIVND (reference sequence). Here the CDR3 reads CASSIDRVYEQYF. The CDR3 coding sequence is TGTGCCAGTAGTATTGACAGGGTCTACGAGCAGTACTTC.

The chain uses TRBV12-3 or TRBV12-4 and TRBJ1-6, with D uncertain. This CDR3 has 14 amino acids. The V end lost 3 bases, the J end lost 7 bases, and 10 bases lay between the germline ends. The CDR3 DNA reads TGTGCCAGCAGTTTTTCTACGGTGAATTCACCCCTCCACTTT. Translation: CASSFSTVNSPLHF.

The V gene is TRBV2, the J gene TRBJ1-1, with D possibly being TRBD1 (6 bases). Per germline, CDR1 SNHLY and CDR2 FYNNEI. V was trimmed by 4 bases and J by 0 bases, leaving 15 bases between them. The CDR3 has 16 residues. The CDR3 DNA is TGTGCCAGCAGTGTTTCCCGGGGGCTAATGAACACTGAAGCTTTCTTT. Residues: CASSVSRGLMNTEAFF.

This clonotype was seen once. The junction does not match germline at one end; this may be a read error. The chain couples TRBV7-3 to TRBJ2-2; 10 positions agree with TRBD2. The CDR3 runs to 17 residues. Looked up from germline, CDR1 is SGHTA and CDR2 is FQGTGA. CDR3 residues: CASSSRTSGMNTEELFF. The CDR3 DNA reads TGTGCCAGCAGCTCCAGGACTAGCGGCATGAACACCGAGGAGCTGTTTTTT.

In this sample, this clonotype turned up a few times. A single base separates this from a much larger clone, so it may be a read error. CDR3 nucleotides: TGTGCCAGCAGCTTCGGGACTAGCGGGACCCAAGAGACCCAGTACTTC. Residues: CASSFGTSGTQETQYF. The chain uses TRBV7-9 and TRBJ2-5, with 13 nucleotides matching TRBD2. The germline gives CDR1 SEHNR, CDR2 FQNEAQ (reference sequence). J gave up 1 base and V 3 bases, and 2 bases lay outside the gene matches. The CDR3 runs to 16 residues.

The J gene is TRBJ2-1, the V gene TRBV7-2; D is ambiguous. Trimming stripped 5 bases from V and 6 bases from J, with 14 bases between. This CDR3 comprises 14 residues. Germline values: CDR1 SGHTA, CDR2 FQGNSA. CDR3 sequence (DNA): TGTGCCAGCAGCCCCTCTCCGGGCGGCAATGAGCAGTTCTTC. Translating it yields CASSPSPGGNEQFF.

In this sample, this clonotype turned up a few times. V usage is TRBV13 and J usage is TRBJ1-5; tentative D call: TRBD1 (5 bases). CDR1 PRHDT and CDR2 FYEKMQ come from the germline V gene (reference sequence). V lost 0 bases to trimming and J lost 0 bases, with 9 bases between them. The CDR3 contains 16 residues. CDR3 loop: CASSLGGPYSNQPQHF. The DNA for the CDR3 is TGTGCCAGCAGCTTAGGGGGACCCTATAGCAATCAGCCCCAGCATTTT.